The entry that follows covers one T cell receptor beta chain sequence. The antigen it recognizes is unknown. Per-base qualities were not stored, and no clone one base away is much larger. These data belong to a study of blood T cell repertoires in COVID-19 (dated by TCRdb to the early 2020s). Concerning the study at large: Samples covering the acute and convalescent phases of COVID-19 were provided by collaborators in the United States, Italy and Spain. The material from the prospective study consisted of cDNA or gDNA derived from T cells, B-cell-depleted T cells, or PBMCs. Where available, HLA class I and class II types were obtained from metadata supplied by the sample provider rather than from assay-based typing. The samples were drawn from two sources: the first 160 participants of the ongoing ImmuneRACE study, and fewer than 1,500 subjects contributed by 6 global collaborators. The repertoires were released in a freely available public database intended as a resource for research on the immune response to SARS-CoV-2. Deeply sampled blood TCRbeta repertoires from subjects exposed to, actively infected with, or recovered from COVID-19 were included in the dataset. The sample metadata nearly always contained a de-identified subject ID, COVID-19 status, age in years and sex. General conclusions and limits of the study: The quantity of clinical and demographic metadata differed by source and by participant and was supplied without curation.

Enrolling through a virtual design, the prospective study's participants ranged in age from roughly 18 to 95 years and lived across roughly 24 United States geographic areas. In the prospective study, cohorts were assigned on the basis of participant-reported clinical history obtained from a screening survey and a study questionnaire. Exposed participants had been in contact with someone with a PCR-confirmed or clinician-diagnosed COVID-19 case within 2 weeks of study entry. Each participant in the prospective study had whole blood, serum and a nasopharyngeal or oropharyngeal swab collected by mobile phlebotomists. Prospective study participants could optionally give additional blood draws and questionnaires over a roughly two-month period. Before DNA extraction, prospective study blood samples were shipped either frozen or at room temperature. Ends trimmed: V by 4 bases, J by 5 bases; bases unmatched to a gene: 8. The CDR3, from cysteine to phenylalanine, totals 16 residues. The read is trimmed to its CDR3 DNA, 48 bases read in frame from base 1. CDR1 and CDR2 are drawn from the germline V gene: SGHRS, YFSETQ.

The immunoSEQ Assay, a bias-controlled multiplex PCR, was used to amplify TCRbeta CDR3 regions from genomic DNA. The published analysis was carried out like this. The number of nucleated cells in each sample was estimated by amplification of reference gene primers within the assay. To quantify the absolute abundance of each unique TCRbeta CDR3 rearrangement, sequence reads were collapsed and filtered. For each sample, productive Simpson clonality was calculated by taking the square root of Simpson's diversity index across productive rearrangements. TCRdb carries this immuneACCESS record with in-frame sequences only. Its versions omit some clonotypes, under half of them owing to an unresolved V gene in the studies checked, with the rest unexplained. Clone size and the V and J calls come from that table; the DNA yielded D and trimming. The table for this sample lists about 350,000 clones; about 88% of them were counted only once. The ten top clones hold over 1% of the sample.

Sequencing was performed on PBMCs or T cells enriched from blood (not recorded which). This TCR derives from a woman aged 25 to 45 who had been exposed to COVID-19. The chain links TRBV5-1 with TRBJ2-2; 10 central nucleotides agree with TRBD1. For the CDR3, the sequence is CASSPRGTGETGELFF. The base sequence is TGCGCCAGCAGCCCAAGGGGGACAGGGGAGACCGGGGAGCTGTTTTTT.